The clone carrying this T cell receptor beta chain appeared many times. Antigen unknown. Other autoimmune diseases, uncontrolled infections, pregnancy or lactation led to the exclusion of patients. Someone took the PBMCs out of roughly 10 ml of fresh peripheral blood. This record belongs to a study of Graves' ophthalmopathy and Graves' hyperthyroidism. At the level of the study: Blood was drawn at initial diagnosis, before any treatment.

CDR3 regions of TCR beta were amplified from RNA transcripts. Scientists carried out first-round RT-PCR using HTBI primers and then a second-round multiplex PCR. TCRdb independently ran MiXCR on the multiplex PCR reads; one entry per CDR3 protein. Found here are about half a million distinct CDR3 sequences, around 15% of them singletons; the top ten hold 8% to 10%. Findings and limits, study-wide: Ophthalmopathy versus stable hyperthyroidism: 13-signature model gave 85% to 90% sensitivity, 81.08% specificity.

Source material: blood. The receptor was isolated from a woman aged 25 to 39 with Graves' ophthalmopathy.

Here the CDR3 reads CASGRGKHQPQHF. CDR3 DNA sequence: TGTGCCAGTGGGAGAGGGAAACATCAGCCCCAGCATTTT. The V gene is TRBV27, the J gene TRBJ1-5, with D hard to call. CDR3 length: 13 amino acids. Per germline, CDR1 MNHEY and CDR2 SMNVEV (reference sequence). Trimming shortened V by 9 bases and J by 5 bases, and 14 bases separated the two germline ends.